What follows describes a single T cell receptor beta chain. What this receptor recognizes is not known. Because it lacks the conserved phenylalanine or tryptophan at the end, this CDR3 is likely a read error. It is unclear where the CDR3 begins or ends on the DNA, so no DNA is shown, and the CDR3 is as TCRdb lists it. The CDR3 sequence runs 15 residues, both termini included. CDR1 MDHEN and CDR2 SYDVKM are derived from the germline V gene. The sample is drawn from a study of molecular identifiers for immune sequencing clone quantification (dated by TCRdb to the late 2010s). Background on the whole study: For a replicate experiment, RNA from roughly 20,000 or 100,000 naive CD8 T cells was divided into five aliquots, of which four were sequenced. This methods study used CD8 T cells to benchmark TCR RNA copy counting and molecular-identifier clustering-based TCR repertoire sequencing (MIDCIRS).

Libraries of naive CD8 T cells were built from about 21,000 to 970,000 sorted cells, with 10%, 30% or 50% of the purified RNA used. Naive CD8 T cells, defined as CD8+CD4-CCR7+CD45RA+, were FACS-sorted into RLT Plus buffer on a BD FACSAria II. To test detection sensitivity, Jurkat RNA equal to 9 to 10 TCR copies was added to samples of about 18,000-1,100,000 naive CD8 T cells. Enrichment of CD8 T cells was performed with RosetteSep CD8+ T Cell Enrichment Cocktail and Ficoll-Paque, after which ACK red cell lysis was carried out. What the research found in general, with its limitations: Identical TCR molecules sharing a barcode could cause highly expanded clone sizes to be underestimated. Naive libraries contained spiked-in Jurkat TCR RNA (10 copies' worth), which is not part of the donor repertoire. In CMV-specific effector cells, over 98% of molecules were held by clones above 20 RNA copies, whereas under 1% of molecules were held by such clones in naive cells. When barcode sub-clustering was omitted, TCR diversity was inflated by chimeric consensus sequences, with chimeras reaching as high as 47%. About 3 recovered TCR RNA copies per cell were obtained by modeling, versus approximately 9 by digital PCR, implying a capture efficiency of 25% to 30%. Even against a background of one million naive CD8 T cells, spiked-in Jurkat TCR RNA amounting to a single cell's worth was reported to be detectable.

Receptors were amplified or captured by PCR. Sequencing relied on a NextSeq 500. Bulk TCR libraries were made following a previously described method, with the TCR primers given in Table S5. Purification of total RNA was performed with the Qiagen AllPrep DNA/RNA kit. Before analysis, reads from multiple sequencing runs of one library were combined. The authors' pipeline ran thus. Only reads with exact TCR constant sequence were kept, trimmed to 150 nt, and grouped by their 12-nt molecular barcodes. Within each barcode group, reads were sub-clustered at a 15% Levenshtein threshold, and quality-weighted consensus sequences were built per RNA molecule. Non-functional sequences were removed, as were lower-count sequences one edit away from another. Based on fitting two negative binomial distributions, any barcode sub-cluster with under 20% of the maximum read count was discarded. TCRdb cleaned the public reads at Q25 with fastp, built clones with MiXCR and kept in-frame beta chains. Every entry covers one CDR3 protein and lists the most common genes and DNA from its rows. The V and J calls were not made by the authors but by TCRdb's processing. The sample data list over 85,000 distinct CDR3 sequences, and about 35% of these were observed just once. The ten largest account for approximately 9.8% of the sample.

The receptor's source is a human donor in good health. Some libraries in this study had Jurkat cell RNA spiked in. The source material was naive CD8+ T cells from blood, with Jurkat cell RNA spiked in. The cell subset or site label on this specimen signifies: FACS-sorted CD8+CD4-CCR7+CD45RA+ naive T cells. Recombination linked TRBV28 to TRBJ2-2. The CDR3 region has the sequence CASSPYDPTAGELIL.